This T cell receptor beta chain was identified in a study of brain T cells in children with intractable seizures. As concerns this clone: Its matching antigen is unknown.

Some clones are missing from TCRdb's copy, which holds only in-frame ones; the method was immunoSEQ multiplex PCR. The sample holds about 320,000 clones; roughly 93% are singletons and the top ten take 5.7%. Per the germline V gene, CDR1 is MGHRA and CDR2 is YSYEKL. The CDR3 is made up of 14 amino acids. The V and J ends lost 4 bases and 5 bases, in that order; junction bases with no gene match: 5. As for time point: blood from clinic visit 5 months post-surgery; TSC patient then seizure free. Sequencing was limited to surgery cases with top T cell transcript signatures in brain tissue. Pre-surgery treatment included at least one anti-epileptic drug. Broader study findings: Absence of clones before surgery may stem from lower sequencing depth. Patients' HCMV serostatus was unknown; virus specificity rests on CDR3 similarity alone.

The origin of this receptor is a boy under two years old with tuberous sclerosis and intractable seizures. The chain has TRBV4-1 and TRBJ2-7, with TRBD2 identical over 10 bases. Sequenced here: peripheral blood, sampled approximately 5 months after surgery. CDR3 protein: CASSLSGTSDEQYF. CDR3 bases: TGCGCCAGCAGCCTCTCCGGGACTAGCGACGAGCAGTACTTC.